The 27 T cell receptor beta chains listed next were all sequenced from one sample in a study of early T cells in non-severe SARS-CoV-2 infection. MiXCR was run by TCRdb on the 5' RACE reads, yielding one entry per CDR3 protein. The sample contains approximately 66,000 distinct CDR3 sequences, about 13% of which appear only once. Sequencing was performed on whole blood. These receptors were taken from an adult who was a healthcare worker with PCR-confirmed SARS-CoV-2 infection or an uninfected control (not recorded which).

This clonotype occurred a few times. The V call is TRBV4-1, the J call TRBJ2-7, with D possibly being TRBD1 or TRBD2 (6 bases each). The CDR3 sequence is 16 residues long. The germline V gene encodes CDR1 MGHRA and CDR2 YSYEKL. Trimming cost V 3 bases and J 8 bases, with 23 bases left between them. The CDR3 sequence: CASSQDPGGRGLQQYF. For the CDR3, the DNA is TGCGCCAGCAGCCAGGATCCTGGGGGCCGGGGACTGCAGCAGTACTTC.

In this sample, this clonotype turned up many times. The chain joins TRBV7-8 to TRBJ2-1; 13 nucleotides agree with TRBD2. In germline, CDR1 is SGHVS, CDR2 FQNEAQ. V dropped 0 bases and J dropped 9; count of bases not matched to a gene: 11. CDR3 length: 18 residues. The CDR3 bases are TGTGCCAGCAGCTTAGCCCGGAGGACTAGCGGGAGTAGAAGTGAGCAGTTCTTC. It yields the protein CASSLARRTSGSRSEQFF.

This clonotype has just a few counts. This CDR3 is CASSQEDGQGADTQYF. CDR3 coding DNA: TGTGCCAGCAGCCAAGAGGATGGTCAGGGGGCAGATACGCAGTATTTT. The rearrangement joins TRBV4-2 to TRBJ2-3, with TRBD1 matching 7 bases. The CDR3 runs 16 residues. Germline values: CDR1 LGHNA, CDR2 YNFKEQ. V lost 0 bases, J lost 4 bases, and 7 bases stayed unmatched.

The chain employs TRBV7-9 and TRBJ2-3; D unresolved. Trimming left V 7 bases short and J 6 bases short, with 8 bases between. The CDR3 is 11 residues long. The V gene's germline CDR1 is SEHNR and CDR2 FQNEAQ (reference sequence). CDR3 sequence reads: CASTLGDTQYF. In nucleotides, the CDR3 is TGTGCCAGCACCCTAGGGGATACGCAGTATTTT.

This clonotype came up a few times. The chain couples TRBV20-1 to TRBJ1-4; 9 bases align to TRBD1. Germline loops: CDR1 DFQATT, CDR2 SNEGSKA (reference sequence). V was pared by 3 bases and J by 9 bases, with 8 bases of the junction left unmatched. The CDR3 consists of 14 residues. The DNA of the CDR3 is TGCAGTGCTAGGGGGGGACAGGGAGTAAAAAAACTGTTTTTT. This translates into CSARGGQGVKKLFF.

This clonotype was detected only a few times. The chain has TRBV7-2 and TRBJ2-3, with a weak D call TRBD2 (6 bases). There are 14 residues in the CDR3. From germline, CDR1 is SGHTA and CDR2 FQGNSA. V lost 1 base and J lost 1, with 6 bases in between. The CDR3 DNA reads as TGTGCCAGCAGCTTAGGGAGGGGCACAGATACGCAGTATTTT. This sequence encodes CASSLGRGTDTQYF.

The CDR3 nucleotides are TGTGCCAGCAGCCATGCTAGCGGGGGCTCCTACAATGAGCAGTTCTTC. Protein product: CASSHASGGSYNEQFF. This chain uses TRBV3-1 with TRBJ2-1; 10 bases match TRBD2. This CDR3 spans 16 amino acids. Germline V gene data show CDR1 as LGHDT and CDR2 as YNNKEL (reference sequence). The ends lost 3 bases at V and 0 bases at J; junction bases unmatched: 2.

This clonotype appeared many times. The chain has TRBV5-1 and TRBJ2-2; D may be TRBD1 (6 bases). V was pared by 4 bases and J by 5 bases, with 9 bases between. There are 13 residues in the CDR3. Germline V lookup: CDR1 SGHRS, CDR2 YFSETQ. CDR3 nucleotide sequence: TGCGCCAGCAGCCATACAGGGACCGGGGAGCTGTTTTTT. Translating gives CASSHTGTGELFF.

This CDR3 reads CASSLGTQYF. The CDR3 DNA reads TGTGCCAGCAGCTTGGGTACGCAGTATTTT. This chain connects TRBV7-9 to TRBJ2-3; D unresolved. With 3 bases removed from V and 8 bases from J, the gap between germline ends came to 3 bases. Germline V gene lookup returns CDR1 SEHNR and CDR2 FQNEAQ (reference sequence). The CDR3 is 10 amino acids.

This clonotype was seen a few times. The rearrangement joins TRBV12-3 or TRBV12-4 to TRBJ1-1, with D uncertain. V was cut by 2 bases and J by 5 bases, with 6 bases left in between. This CDR3 spans 12 amino acids. CDR3 sequence: CASSLPLTEAFF. The DNA for the CDR3 is TGTGCCAGCAGTTTACCCCTGACTGAAGCTTTCTTT.

This clonotype has a count of ten or more. V gene TRBV18 combines with J gene TRBJ2-7; possible D gene TRBD2, 5 bases. CDR3 length: 12 amino acids. CDR1 is KGHSH, CDR2 LQKENI, per germline. The ends were cut back, 4 bases at V and 3 bases at J, with 7 bases in the middle. This CDR3 is CASSLGDYEQYF. CDR3 DNA sequence: TGTGCCAGCTCACTCGGGGACTACGAGCAGTACTTC.

V and J are TRBV5-1 and TRBJ1-2; D not resolved. The CDR3 totals 13 residues. Germline-derived CDR1 and CDR2 are SGHRS and YFSETQ. V lost 0 bases to trimming and J lost 7 bases, with 10 bases between them. The CDR3 loop is CASSLEGPAGYTF. DNA of the CDR3: TGCGCCAGCAGCTTGGAAGGTCCGGCTGGCTACACCTTC.

This clonotype was seen only a few times. This chain joins TRBV24-1 and TRBJ2-2; D remains ambiguous. This CDR3 region has 11 residues. Trimming pared 10 bases from V and 7 bases from J, leaving 9 bases between. The germline V gene has CDR1 KGHDR and CDR2 SFDVKD. CDR3 amino acids: CATEEFGELFF. CDR3 nucleotides: TGTGCCACAGAGGAGTTCGGGGAGCTGTTTTTT.

This clonotype has ten or more counts. J is TRBJ2-1 and V is TRBV9, with 7 bases matching TRBD2. V lost 1 base and J lost 3; bases outside the gene matches: 10. The CDR3 loop spans 17 amino acids. Germline-derived CDR1 and CDR2 are SGDLS and YYNGEE. The CDR3 DNA sequence: TGTGCCAGCAGCGTATCAGGGAGCGGGATGGGCTACAATGAGCAGTTCTTC. Protein product: CASSVSGSGMGYNEQFF.

This chain links TRBV29-1 with TRBJ2-7; no clear D gene. Germline V gene sequence: CDR1 SQVTM, CDR2 ANQGSEA. This CDR3 comprises 13 residues. The V end lost 4 bases, the J end lost 7 bases, and 17 bases lay between the germline ends. CDR3 in DNA: TGCAGCGTTGTCGCCGTTAGTACGTGGGAGCAGTACTTC. Translation: CSVVAVSTWEQYF.

The V gene is TRBV14, the J gene TRBJ2-7; maybe TRBD2 (5 bases). CDR1 is SGHDN and CDR2 is FVKESK in the germline V gene. Between the trimmed V and J ends, which lost 5 bases and 7 bases, there was a span of 15 bases. This CDR3 spans 13 amino acids. The CDR3 sequence: CASSTDSRGEQYF. The CDR3 bases are TGTGCCAGCAGCACGGACTCTCGTGGGGAGCAGTACTTC.

The rearrangement joins TRBV10-3 to TRBJ2-7; no firm D call. This CDR3 has 15 residues. Trimming stripped 0 bases from V and 4 bases from J, with 13 bases between. Looked up from germline, CDR1 is ENHRY and CDR2 is SYGVKD. The chain's CDR3 is CAISESTSPTYEQYF. In DNA form, the CDR3 reads TGTGCCATCAGTGAGTCGACCTCTCCGACGTACGAGCAGTACTTC.

Many counts were recorded for this clonotype. This sequence joins TRBV24-1 and TRBJ2-3; possibly TRBD1 for D (6 bases). The CDR3 is 16 amino acids. Germline loops: CDR1 KGHDR, CDR2 SFDVKD. The germline V and J ends were trimmed by 4 bases and 2 bases, with 15 bases remaining between them. This CDR3 is CATSDPRAGVTDTQYF. The DNA of the CDR3 is TGTGCCACCAGTGACCCCCGGGCAGGGGTCACAGATACGCAGTATTTT.

This clonotype came up many times. The chain is built from TRBV29-1 and TRBJ1-1, with 7 positions matching TRBD1. Germline loops: CDR1 SQVTM, CDR2 ANQGSEA. J gave up 9 bases and V 3 bases, and 10 bases lay outside the gene matches. This CDR3 is built from 13 residues. In DNA, the CDR3 is TGCAGCGTTGAGGGGACAGTGGGGTACCAAGCTTTCTTT. It specifies CSVEGTVGYQAFF.

The chain has TRBV5-6 and TRBJ1-1; possible D gene TRBD1, 6 bases. Germline CDR1 is SGHDT and CDR2 is YYEEEE. The CDR3 extends over 13 amino acids. Trimming shortened V by 5 bases and J by 11 bases, and 19 bases separated the two germline ends. The CDR3 here is CASRKDSVLDAFF. For the CDR3, the DNA is TGTGCCAGCAGGAAGGACAGCGTACTGGACGCTTTCTTT.

This clonotype was seen a handful of times. The chain couples TRBV5-1 to TRBJ1-5; D call uncertain. The CDR3 sequence is 13 residues long. The germline V gene has CDR1 SGHRS and CDR2 YFSETQ. Trimming took 4 bases from V and 5 from J, leaving 10 bases between them. CDR3 protein: CASSHRPDQPQHF. The CDR3 DNA reads TGCGCCAGCAGCCATCGACCCGATCAGCCCCAGCATTTT.

This clonotype was recorded many times. The chain links TRBV5-1 to TRBJ2-7; 9 bases match TRBD1. The CDR3 consists of 14 residues. The V and J ends lost 3 bases and 3 bases, in that order; junction bases with no gene match: 4. The germline gives CDR1 SGHRS, CDR2 YFSETQ. The CDR3 spells CASSWDRVVYEQYF. The CDR3 region has the DNA TGCGCCAGCAGCTGGGACAGGGTCGTCTACGAGCAGTACTTC. The complete variable domain, with remaining parts taken from reference TRBV5-1 and TRBJ2-7, reads KAGVTQTPRYLIKTRGQQVTLSCSPISGHRSVSWYQQTPGQGLQFLFEYFSETQRNKGNFPGRFSGRQFSNSRSEMNVSTLELGDSALYLCASSWDRVVYEQYFGPGTRLTVT.

There are a few counts of this clonotype. The chain carries TRBV11-3 and TRBJ2-1, with 15 nucleotides matching TRBD2. The junction had 10 bases not matched to a gene; V was cut back by 6 bases and J by 10 bases. The germline gives CDR1 SGHNT, CDR2 YENEEA. The length of the CDR3 is 16 residues. CDR3: CASRGLAGGPMGEQFF. Written as DNA, the CDR3 is TGTGCCAGCAGGGGACTAGCGGGAGGCCCGATGGGAGAGCAGTTCTTC.

This chain joins TRBV9 and TRBJ2-5; 9 bases line up with TRBD2. This CDR3 region has 15 residues. From germline, CDR1 is SGDLS and CDR2 YYNGEE. The trim removed 0 bases at V and 5 bases at J, leaving 5 bases unmatched. CDR3 sequence reads: CASSVEASGTETQYF. CDR3 bases: TGTGCCAGCAGCGTAGAGGCTAGCGGGACCGAGACCCAGTACTTC.

This rearrangement joins TRBV19 to TRBJ2-2; 9 bases agree with TRBD2. With V trimmed by 4 bases and J by 0 bases, 6 bases remained unmatched. The CDR3 extends over 17 amino acids. The germline CDR1 and CDR2 sequences are LNHDA and SQIVND (reference sequence). In DNA form, the CDR3 reads TGTGCCAGTAGTACTCTAGCGGGGAGCGCGAACACCGGGGAGCTGTTTTTT. Translating gives CASSTLAGSANTGELFF. The whole variable domain, remainder taken from reference TRBV19 and TRBJ2-2, is DGGITQSPKYLFRKEGQNVTLSCEQNLNHDAMYWYRQDPGQGLRLIYYSQIVNDFQKGDIAEGYSVSREKKESFPLTVTSAQKNPTAFYLCASSTLAGSANTGELFFGEGSRLTVL.

This clonotype has at least ten counts. V gene TRBV6-4 combines with J gene TRBJ1-1; 7 bases are shared with TRBD1. Germline loops: CDR1 MRHNA, CDR2 SNTAGT. V dropped 5 bases and J dropped 5; count of bases not matched to a gene: 5. The CDR3 has 13 amino acids. The CDR3 region is CASSLDRETEAFF. Here the CDR3 DNA reads TGTGCCAGCAGTTTAGACAGGGAGACTGAAGCTTTCTTT.

This clonotype was observed many times. The V and J genes are TRBV29-1 and TRBJ2-1, with 9 bases lining up with TRBD2. Trimming took 1 base from V and 0 from J; bases not matched to a gene: 4. Germline CDR1 and CDR2: SQVTM and ANQGSEA. This CDR3 contains 16 residues. CDR3 sequence (DNA): TGCAGCGTTGAAGGCGTTAGCGGGAGCTCCTACAATGAGCAGTTCTTC. It codes for CSVEGVSGSSYNEQFF.